This TCR beta chain derives from a study of T cells after posttransplantation cyclophosphamide. Here immunoSEQ multiplex PCR was the method, and the copy in TCRdb shows in-frame clones only, minus some. The record shows 5,500 to 7,500 clones for this sample, with no singletons present. About this clone: Its antigen is as yet unknown.

Cyclophosphamide on days +3 and +4 followed busulfan-fludarabine conditioning and a marrow graft. Study observations and caveats: Recipient CMV seropositivity and CMV reactivation strongly tracked TRB clonality. TRB overlap between skin or GI tissue T cells and blood was limited.

The receptor was derived from a male patient between 45 and 60 years old who received an allogeneic stem cell transplant from an unrelated donor, was CMV-positive, and had acute GVHD only. These T cells may partly come from the graft donor. Sequences were derived from PBMCs, sampled after allogeneic stem cell transplant with posttransplant cyclophosphamide.

The CDR3: CASSRSGQINTGELFF. The CDR3 DNA follows: TGTGCCAGCAGCAGATCGGGACAGATTAACACCGGGGAGCTGTTTTTT. The V gene is TRBV11-2, the J gene TRBJ2-2; 7 bases match TRBD1. The CDR3 spans 16 residues. The germline gives CDR1 SGHAT, CDR2 FQNNGV. V gave up 5 bases and J gave up 2 bases; unmatched junction bases: 8.